The clone carrying this T cell receptor (beta chain) was counted ten times or more. Its specificity is not known. TCR beta CDR3 regions were amplified from RNA transcripts. The HTBI set primed first-round TCR CDR3 RT-PCR. TCRdb ran MiXCR on the multiplex PCR reads and lists one entry per CDR3 protein. The data hold about 180,000 distinct CDR3 sequences, with around 15% observed a single time. CDR3 size: 14 residues. With 2 bases clipped from V and 6 bases from J, the junction kept 6 bases outside the gene matches. Germline lookup yields CDR1 SNHLY and CDR2 FYNNEI. The sample comes from a study of T cells in Graves' hyperthyroidism and ophthalmopathy. Findings and caveats of the study: The model predicted ophthalmopathy a median roughly six months before onset. From stable hyperthyroidism, ophthalmopathy was set apart by a 13 V-J model.

Graves' hyperthyroidism was deemed stable absent ophthalmopathy progression within 18 months. The gene calls are TRBV2 and TRBJ2-5; 7 bases are a match to TRBD2. Sequenced input: blood. This sequence originates from a woman aged 50 to 60 with Graves' hyperthyroidism. The CDR3 DNA sequence: TGTGCCAGCAGTGAATGGGCGGGGGTAAAGACCCAGTACTTC. Its translation: CASSEWAGVKTQYF.